The TCR beta chain described here comes from a study of blood T cell repertoires in COVID-19. Study-level information: Samples representing acute and convalescent COVID-19 were sourced from the United States, Italy and Spain. T cells, B-cell-depleted T cells, or PBMCs provided the cDNA or gDNA that served as material.

The ends were cut back, 6 bases at V and 4 bases at J, with 12 bases in the middle. The CDR3 is 13 residues long. This clone was found a few times. As handled by the study authors: Reference gene primer amplification gave nucleated cell count estimates. This table comes from immunoSEQ multiplex PCR, and its TCRdb copy is limited to in-frame clones, with some not included. That table furnishes V, J and clone size, whereas the DNA furnished D and trimming. The table shows fewer than 85,000 clones, with 85% occurring only once. This TCR was sampled from a man older than 75 with acute or convalescent COVID-19. What was sequenced was peripheral blood. The J gene is TRBJ1-2, the V gene TRBV12-3 or TRBV12-4; no firm D call. The DNA for the CDR3 is TGTGCCAGCAGATCTTTAGATGCCTATGGCTACACCTTC. It specifies CASRSLDAYGYTF.